This TCR beta chain was sequenced during a study of memory CD4+ T cells and cytomegalovirus serostatus. Across the whole study: Of the healthy Belgian adults, 9 were CMV seropositive and 20 to 30 seronegative.

Comment on this clone: Its antigen remains unknown.

Study observations and caveats: Each of approximately 69 CMV-associated TCRbeta sequences occurred in one to five individuals. The CMV-associated TCR signature appears largely within the CD4+ memory repertoire.

The sort gate was single viable CD3+CD4+CD8-CD45RO+ cells for memory CD4+ T cells. Clones were read by immunoSEQ multiplex PCR, and TCRdb kept only the in-frame ones, dropping some. The sample has approximately 53,000 clones, roughly 78% seen once; the top ten hold approximately 0.65%. The sequencing input was memory CD4+ T cells from blood. This clonotype was sampled from an adult in good health and CMV-seronegative.

CDR3 protein: CAISLDSRAGYSYNEQFF. CDR3 nucleotides: TGTGCCATCAGTCTAGATTCAAGAGCGGGGTACTCCTACAATGAGCAGTTCTTC. V is TRBV10-3 and J is TRBJ2-1; 7 nucleotides match TRBD2. This CDR3 spans 18 amino acids. V gave up 5 bases and J gave up 0 bases; unmatched junction bases: 13. Germline V gene lookup returns CDR1 ENHRY and CDR2 SYGVKD.